These 5 T cell receptor beta chains were all obtained from the same sample, sequenced in a study of cytomegalovirus exposure and HLA in healthy donors. 60 Vbeta and 13 Jbeta primers were used in PCR. Data came from immunoSEQ multiplex PCR; TCRdb stores just in-frame clones and leaves some out. The sample holds roughly 100,000 clones, around 75% seen once. The sequencing sample was made of PBMCs. All receptors come from a man in his late teens or twenties in good health and CMV-seropositive.

V is TRBV28 and J is TRBJ1-2, with a tentative D call TRBD1 (5 bases). The CDR3 sequence is 12 residues long. Between the trimmed V and J ends, which lost 3 bases and 8 bases, there was a span of 10 bases. Germline CDR1 MDHEN, CDR2 SYDVKM. For the CDR3, the DNA is TGTGCCAGCAGTTTTTTACAGGAGGGCTACACCTTC. This translates into CASSFLQEGYTF.

The rearrangement links TRBV7-9 to TRBJ1-2, with TRBD1 matching over 8 bases. V trimming: 8 bases; J trimming: 3 bases; junction bases outside the gene matches: 11. The CDR3 spans 15 residues. CDR1 is SEHNR and CDR2 is FQNEAQ in the germline V gene (reference sequence). This chain's CDR3 is CASGPPDRADYGYTF. The CDR3, as DNA: TGTGCCAGCGGCCCCCCGGACAGGGCGGACTATGGCTACACCTTC.

This clone was seen just once. The chain joins TRBV18 to TRBJ2-2; 7 nucleotides match TRBD1. Germline V gives CDR1 KGHSH, CDR2 LQKENI. CDR3 length equals 17 residues. V trimming: 4 bases; J trimming: 4 bases; junction bases outside the gene matches: 12. This chain's CDR3 is CASSLRLRTGTTGELFF. CDR3 coding DNA: TGTGCCAGCTCACTTCGGCTCCGGACAGGTACCACCGGGGAGCTGTTTTTT.

This chain links TRBV2 with TRBJ1-4, with D hard to call. From germline, CDR1 is SNHLY and CDR2 FYNNEI. The germline V and J ends were trimmed by 7 bases and 4 bases, with 16 bases remaining between them. There are 15 residues in the CDR3. The CDR3 sequence is CASTLWTGYNEKLFF. In DNA, the CDR3 is TGTGCCAGCACCCTTTGGACGGGATATAATGAAAAACTGTTTTTT.

This sequence joins TRBV5-1 and TRBJ2-3, with TRBD2 matching 14 bases. CDR1 is SGHRS, CDR2 YFSETQ, per germline. CDR3 length: 16 amino acids. V lost 5 bases to trimming and J lost 4 bases; unmatched junction nucleotides: 6. The CDR3 here is CASRHRTSGGSDTQYF. The CDR3 DNA reads TGCGCCAGCAGACACAGGACTAGCGGGGGGTCAGATACGCAGTATTTT.